The 6 T cell receptor beta chains presented below share a single source sample, sequenced in a study of blood T cell repertoires in COVID-19. TCRdb's table, derived via immunoSEQ multiplex PCR, lists solely in-frame clones and lacks some. In the table there are about 190,000 clones, 75% to 90% of which are singletons. Sequenced input: peripheral blood. Receptors originate from a man aged 40-50 years with acute or convalescent COVID-19.

The chain uses TRBV19 and TRBJ1-5; TRBD1 is a possible D gene (5 bases). CDR1 LNHDA and CDR2 SQIVND come from the germline V gene (reference sequence). Trimming stripped 3 bases from V and 6 bases from J, with 9 bases between. The CDR3 has 13 amino acids. CDR3 in amino acids: CASSIGGGQPQHF. The CDR3, as DNA: TGTGCCAGTAGTATCGGGGGGGGTCAGCCCCAGCATTTT.

The chain couples TRBV4-2 to TRBJ2-5, with 10 bases aligning to TRBD2. The length of the CDR3 is 18 residues. Germline loops: CDR1 LGHNA, CDR2 YNFKEQ. V gave up 1 base and J gave up 0 bases; unmatched junction bases: 8. CDR3: CASSQVPSSGGYQETQYF. DNA for the CDR3: TGTGCCAGCAGCCAAGTACCGTCTAGCGGGGGTTACCAAGAGACCCAGTACTTC.

The V and J genes are TRBV18 and TRBJ1-1, with TRBD1 identical over 10 bases. This CDR3 spans 14 amino acids. With 4 bases clipped from V and 5 bases from J, the junction kept 4 bases outside the gene matches. From germline, CDR1 is KGHSH and CDR2 LQKENI. The CDR3 sequence: CASSQGQGWTEAFF. As DNA, the CDR3 is TGTGCCAGCTCACAGGGACAGGGGTGGACTGAAGCTTTCTTT.

This clone was picked up one time. The chain joins TRBV6-5 to TRBJ2-7, with 8 nucleotides matching TRBD1. With 6 bases clipped from V and 0 bases from J, the junction kept 4 bases outside the gene matches. CDR1 and CDR2 from the germline V gene are MNHEY and SVGAGI. This CDR3 is built from 14 residues. The CDR3 protein is CASRGQGYSYEQYF. For the CDR3, the DNA is TGTGCCAGCAGAGGACAGGGATACTCCTACGAGCAGTACTTC.

The chain recombines TRBV21-1 with TRBJ1-1; TRBD1 is taken as the D call from the table, unchecked against the DNA. TRBV21-1 is a pseudogene segment. The CDR3 is 15 residues long. The CDR3 region is CASSTRDRENTEAFF. The CDR3 region has the DNA TGTGCCAGCAGCACCCGGGACAGGGAGAACACTGAAGCTTTCTTT.

This rearrangement joins TRBV5-4 to TRBJ2-4, with a tentative D call TRBD1 (6 bases). V was cut by 4 bases and J by 1 base, with 21 bases left in between. The length of the CDR3 is 18 residues. Germline-derived CDR1 and CDR2 are SGHNT and YYREEE (reference sequence). The CDR3 DNA reads TGTGCCAGCAGCCCCGGGACACGACCCCGCCGGGCCAAAAACATTCAGTACTTC. Its translation is CASSPGTRPRRAKNIQYF.